These 23 T cell receptor beta chains originate from one sample sequenced in a study of shared clonotypes between healthy human individuals. Clones were sequenced by immunoSEQ multiplex PCR, and TCRdb holds only the in-frame ones, with some missing. The top ten clones hold around 1.5% of a sample with approximately 980,000 clones, approximately 80% of them seen once. Sequencing was carried out using memory CD4+ T cells sorted from blood. Subset noted: CD45RA-negative fraction. Every receptor here comes from a man younger than 30 in good health.

J is TRBJ2-5 and V is TRBV18; D gene unclear. V was trimmed by 6 bases and J by 1 base, leaving 9 bases between them. CDR1 is KGHSH, CDR2 LQKENI, per germline. The CDR3 has 13 residues. The CDR3 spells CASSASSQETQYF. Here the CDR3 DNA reads TGTGCCAGCTCCGCCTCGTCCCAAGAGACCCAGTACTTC.

This clone was observed a few times. The V call is TRBV18, the J call TRBJ2-2; D is undetermined. The germline V gene has CDR1 KGHSH and CDR2 LQKENI. V was clipped by 0 bases and J by 3 bases, with 5 bases between them. The CDR3 is 14 residues long. The CDR3 sequence is CASSPPVDTGELFF. The CDR3, as DNA: TGTGCCAGCTCACCACCCGTGGACACCGGGGAGCTGTTTTTT.

The chain recombines TRBV27 with TRBJ2-1; D remains ambiguous. Trimming left V 3 bases short and J 8 bases short, with 11 bases between. CDR3 length equals 13 residues. CDR1 MNHEY and CDR2 SMNVEV come from the germline V gene (reference sequence). CDR3: CASSFWRSDEQFF. CDR3 sequence (DNA): TGTGCCAGCAGTTTCTGGCGATCGGATGAGCAGTTCTTC.

The V gene is TRBV7-2, the J gene TRBJ2-3; the D is unclear. The CDR3 totals 13 residues. V was clipped by 3 bases and J by 2 bases, with 6 bases between them. Per the germline V gene, CDR1 is SGHTA and CDR2 is FQGNSA. The DNA of the CDR3 is TGTGCCAGCAGCTTCCTCTTCACAGATACGCAGTATTTT. Translated: CASSFLFTDTQYF. The entire variable domain, with the rest obtained from reference TRBV7-2 and TRBJ2-3, is as follows: GAGVSQSPSNKVTEKGKDVELRCDPISGHTALYWYRQSLGQGLEFLIYFQGNSAPDKSGLPSDRFSAERTGGSVSTLTIQRTQQEDSAVYLCASSFLFTDTQYFGPGTRLTVL.

The chain couples TRBV18 to TRBJ2-3; TRBD2 might be the D (7 bases). There are 15 residues in the CDR3. Germline CDR1 KGHSH, CDR2 LQKENI. The V gene lost 2 bases and the J gene lost 2 bases, with 11 bases spanning the gap. DNA of the CDR3: TGTGCCAGCTCACCAGCCGGGGGGCTCACAGATACGCAGTATTTT. Protein sequence: CASSPAGGLTDTQYF.

This clone occurred once. The chain links TRBV29-1 to TRBJ2-7; TRBD1 agrees at 8 bases. CDR1 is SQVTM and CDR2 is ANQGSEA in the germline V gene. The CDR3 consists of 14 residues. J gave up 7 bases and V 0 bases, and 8 bases lay outside the gene matches. The CDR3 sequence is CSVEDPRGLGEQYF. The CDR3 DNA is TGCAGCGTTGAAGATCCCAGGGGGCTAGGAGAGCAGTACTTC.

The table lists this clone with a count of one. The V gene is TRBV5-8, the J gene TRBJ1-2, with TRBD1 identical over 10 bases. J was trimmed by 7 bases and V by 2 bases; bases with no gene match: 11. The CDR3 sequence is 16 residues long. The germline CDR1 and CDR2 sequences are SGHTS and YDEGEE. DNA of the CDR3: TGTGCCAGCAGCTTTCTCAGACAGGGGGCCATAGGTGGCTACACCTTC. It specifies CASSFLRQGAIGGYTF. Drawing the rest from reference TRBV5-8 and TRBJ1-2, the complete variable domain is EAGVTQSPTHLIKTRGQQATLRCSPISGHTSVYWYQQALGLGLQFLLWYDEGEERNRGNFPPRFSGRQFPNYSSELNVNALELEDSALYLCASSFLRQGAIGGYTFGSGTRLTVV.

As for this clone: Being one base from a much bigger clone, this may be a read error. The chain combines TRBV6-5 with TRBJ1-2; the D gene is possibly TRBD1 (6 bases). Germline lookup yields CDR1 MNHEY and CDR2 SVGAGI. V lost 5 bases to trimming and J lost 4 bases, with 11 bases between them. The CDR3 consists of 13 residues. As DNA, the CDR3 is TGTGCCAGCAGTGAACAGGGAATCTATGGCTACACCTTC. Translated, it gives CASSEQGIYGYTF.

The chain is built from TRBV11-2 and TRBJ2-2; 11 bases match TRBD2. The CDR3 contains 15 residues. After removal of 3 bases from V and 5 bases from J, the junction contained 2 bases not matched to a gene. Germline lookup yields CDR1 SGHAT and CDR2 FQNNGV. The CDR3 DNA sequence: TGTGCCAGCAGCTTTACTAGCGGGGGTACCGGGGAGCTGTTTTTT. It yields the protein CASSFTSGGTGELFF.

This clone came up a few times. The chain joins TRBV7-8 to TRBJ1-6; 7 bases are a match to TRBD1. After removal of 4 bases from V and 10 bases from J, the junction contained 4 bases not matched to a gene. The CDR3 sequence is 13 residues long. CDR1 SGHVS and CDR2 FQNEAQ come from the germline V gene. For the CDR3, the DNA is TGTGCCAGCAGCTCCTACAGGGGATCACCCCTCCACTTT. Its protein product is CASSSYRGSPLHF.

The rearrangement joins TRBV4-3 to TRBJ2-4; TRBD1 agrees at 9 bases. This CDR3 has 20 amino acids. With V trimmed by 0 bases and J by 1 base, 13 bases remained unmatched. CDR1 and CDR2 (germline): LGHNA, YSLEER. In DNA, the CDR3 is TGCGCCAGCAGCCAAGAAACCGGGACAGGGATTAAGCGGGCCAAAAACATTCAGTACTTC. This translates into CASSQETGTGIKRAKNIQYF.

This clone was seen a few times. The chain uses TRBV4-1 and TRBJ2-7, with TRBD2 as a possible D gene (5 bases). Germline V gene sequence: CDR1 MGHRA, CDR2 YSYEKL. The CDR3 sequence is 15 residues long. V shed 4 bases and J shed 1 base, with 14 bases lying between them. CDR3 amino acids: CASSPGETRSYEQYF. The CDR3, as DNA: TGCGCCAGCAGCCCCGGGGAAACCCGATCCTACGAGCAGTACTTC.

The V and J genes are TRBV6-1 and TRBJ2-1; D possibly corresponds to TRBD1 (5 bases). V was pared by 5 bases and J by 7 bases, with 12 bases between. Germline CDR1 MNHNS, CDR2 SASEGT. The CDR3 consists of 13 residues. CDR3 DNA: TGTGCCAGCAGTCGACAGAACCTTAATGAGCAGTTCTTC. The encoded protein is CASSRQNLNEQFF.

The V gene is TRBV10-1, the J gene TRBJ2-6, with 11 bases matching TRBD1. Germline CDR1 is WNHNN and CDR2 is SYGVQD (reference sequence). This CDR3 region has 17 residues. J was trimmed by 0 bases and V by 5 bases; bases with no gene match: 3. The chain's CDR3 is CASSPGTGGSGANVLTF. The CDR3 nucleotides read TGCGCCAGCAGTCCCGGGACAGGGGGCTCTGGGGCCAACGTCCTGACTTTC.

V gene TRBV30 combines with J gene TRBJ1-4, with TRBD1 identical over 10 bases. Trimming at V came to 8 bases and at J to 5 bases, leaving 2 bases not matched to a gene. CDR1 and CDR2 (germline): GTSNPN, SVGIG (reference sequence). The CDR3 consists of 12 residues. For the CDR3, the DNA is TGTGCCGGGGGACAGGGGAATGAAAAACTGTTTTTT. The encoded protein is CAGGQGNEKLFF.

The chain joins TRBV7-9 to TRBJ2-2; the match to TRBD2 covers 7 bases. The CDR3 spans 14 residues. Trimming cost V 4 bases and J 6 bases; bases outside gene matches: 5. Germline loops: CDR1 SEHNR, CDR2 FQNEAQ (reference sequence). CDR3 sequence: CASSSRGRAGELFF. The CDR3 DNA reads TGTGCCAGCAGCTCCCGGGGGAGGGCCGGGGAGCTGTTTTTT.

This rearrangement joins TRBV10-1 to TRBJ2-1; TRBD2 matches at 9 bases. The CDR3 contains 13 residues. CDR1 and CDR2 (germline): WNHNN, SYGVQD (reference sequence). J gave up 11 bases and V 6 bases, and 8 bases lay outside the gene matches. CDR3 bases: TGCGCCAGCAGCGCACCGACTAGCGGACAGCAGTTCTTC. Translating gives CASSAPTSGQQFF.

This clone was recorded a few times. V usage is TRBV5-5 and J usage is TRBJ2-7, with D tentatively TRBD1 (5 bases). The V and J ends lost 3 bases and 3 bases respectively, with 10 bases between them. The CDR3 is 13 residues long. The V gene's germline CDR1 is SGHKS and CDR2 YYEKEE (reference sequence). The CDR3 protein is CASSSRQSYEQYF. For the CDR3, the DNA is TGTGCCAGCAGCTCTAGACAGAGCTACGAGCAGTACTTC.

Notes on this clone: Distinct nucleotide sequences in the sample also encode this CDR3. The rearrangement uses TRBV19 and TRBJ1-1; the D gene is possibly TRBD1 (6 bases). Germline-derived CDR1 and CDR2 are LNHDA and SQIVND (reference sequence). V shed 5 bases and J shed 2 bases, with 9 bases lying between them. The CDR3 loop spans 13 amino acids. CDR3 amino acids: CASSPTGNTEAFF. Written as DNA, the CDR3 is TGTGCCAGTAGTCCGACAGGTAACACTGAAGCTTTCTTT.

The chain employs TRBV18 and TRBJ1-4, with D uncertain. The CDR3 is 13 residues long. V was cut by 3 bases and J by 4 bases, with 6 bases left in between. Per the germline V gene, CDR1 is KGHSH and CDR2 is LQKENI. The CDR3 loop is CASSPTLNEKLFF. Here the CDR3 DNA reads TGTGCCAGCTCACCGACCCTTAATGAAAAACTGTTTTTT. Combining the CDR3 with reference TRBV18 and TRBJ1-4 gives the whole variable domain NAGVMQNPRHLVRRRGQEARLRCSPMKGHSHVYWYRQLPEEGLKFMVYLQKENIIDESGMPKERFSAEFPKEGPSILRIQQVVRGDSAAYFCASSPTLNEKLFFGSGTQLSVL.

Details on this clone: A junction boundary mismatches the germline segment, possibly from a read error. V usage is TRBV7-2 and J usage is TRBJ2-4; TRBD2 might be the D (5 bases). The CDR3 totals 15 residues. Germline V gives CDR1 SGHTA, CDR2 FQGNSA. The chain's CDR3 is CASSPTVGATNIQYF. In DNA form, the CDR3 reads TGTGCCAGCAGCCCAACGGTGGGAGCCACAAACATTCAGTACTTC.

The chain joins TRBV5-1 to TRBJ2-5; 7 bases map to TRBD1. This CDR3 is built from 14 residues. V trimming: 0 bases; J trimming: 5 bases; junction bases outside the gene matches: 4. CDR1 SGHRS and CDR2 YFSETQ come from the germline V gene. CDR3 amino acids: CASSLVSRGETQYF. CDR3 in DNA: TGCGCCAGCAGCTTGGTCTCCAGGGGGGAGACCCAGTACTTC.

This sequence joins TRBV6-1 and TRBJ2-3; D gene unclear. Germline V gene lookup returns CDR1 MNHNS and CDR2 SASEGT. V was trimmed by 2 bases and J by 0 bases, leaving 12 bases between them. The CDR3 consists of 16 residues. The CDR3 DNA sequence: TGTGCCAGCAGTGAACAAAAGTCAACTAGCACAGATACGCAGTATTTT. Protein sequence: CASSEQKSTSTDTQYF.